Listed below are T cell receptor beta chains from one sample, sequenced in a study of cytomegalovirus exposure and HLA in healthy donors. Sequenced by immunoSEQ multiplex PCR; TCRdb stores in-frame clones only, minus some. The sample totals about 77,000 clones. Sequencing used PBMCs. The receptors were gathered from a man between 50 and 59 years old in good health and CMV-seropositive. Each CDR3 is given with its conserved first and last residue. The order of the fields is J gene, D gene, V gene, CDR3 protein. A D gene is named only where the DNA matches it firmly.

J: TRBJ2-3; D: TRBD1; V: TRBV9; CDR3: CASSVQGASTDTQYF
J: TRBJ2-7; D: .; V: TRBV6-1; CDR3: CASRPDRSYEQYF
J: TRBJ1-4; D: .; V: TRBV7-2; CDR3: CASSRNQGSNEKLFF
J: TRBJ1-1; D: .; V: TRBV19; CDR3: CASRTPQGVAEAFF
J: TRBJ2-2; D: TRBD1; V: TRBV5-4; CDR3: CASSLDRGLNTGELFF
J: TRBJ2-2; D: .; V: TRBV5-1; CDR3: CASSFFPGSDTGELFF
J: TRBJ2-1; D: .; V: TRBV28; CDR3: CASKGVNNEQFF
J: TRBJ2-5; D: TRBD1; V: TRBV7-3; CDR3: CASSLQGARETQYF
J: TRBJ2-1; D: .; V: TRBV6-1; CDR3: CASSEARTSTINNEQFF
J: TRBJ2-1; D: TRBD2; V: TRBV2; CDR3: CASMTSGTDNEQFF
J: TRBJ2-5; D: .; V: TRBV7-9; CDR3: CASSPRGGETQYF
J: TRBJ2-6; D: .; V: TRBV7-6; CDR3: CASSPRLSGANVLTF
J: TRBJ1-1; D: TRBD1; V: TRBV27; CDR3: CASSLRTGVNTEAFF
J: TRBJ1-1; D: .; V: TRBV5-1; CDR3: CASSLANTEAFF
J: TRBJ2-4; D: TRBD2; V: TRBV7-2; CDR3: CASSPRRGGGNIQYF
J: TRBJ2-3; D: TRBD1; V: TRBV9; CDR3: CASSSWTGLSTDTQYF
J: TRBJ2-1; D: TRBD2; V: TRBV2; CDR3: CASTGGALAEGSSYNEQFF
J: TRBJ2-5; D: .; V: TRBV4-2; CDR3: CASSQDDPRQEDQETQYF
J: TRBJ2-3; D: TRBD2; V: TRBV9; CDR3: CASSPSGMGTDTQYF
J: TRBJ2-2; D: .; V: TRBV6-6; CDR3: CASTGVVTGELFF
J: TRBJ2-2; D: TRBD2; V: TRBV19; CDR3: CASTASRLADHTGELFF
J: TRBJ1-1; D: TRBD1; V: TRBV10-2; CDR3: CATLLGGQGLNTEAFF
J: TRBJ2-1; D: .; V: TRBV5-1; CDR3: CASSGGDPSSYNEQFF
J: TRBJ2-7; D: TRBD2; V: TRBV18; CDR3: CASSPREREDVNF
J: TRBJ2-5; D: .; V: TRBV2; CDR3: CASEDIKETQYF
J: TRBJ2-3; D: TRBD2; V: TRBV19; CDR3: CVSSKLEGLAVSTDTQYF
J: TRBJ1-1; D: .; V: TRBV6-6; CDR3: CASSPTSAEAFF
J: TRBJ2-1; D: TRBD1; V: TRBV6-1; CDR3: CASTTGGGYNEQFF